This T cell receptor (beta chain) comes out of a study of CD8+ T cells in alopecia areata. Study-level information: Each day, treated patients took oral tofacitinib twice, at 5 to 10 mg per dose.

Investigators sorted PBMCs to obtain both CD4+ and CD8+ T cells. V lost 7 bases and J lost 4, with 10 bases in between. This CDR3 has 12 amino acids. CDR1 is SNHLY, CDR2 FYNNEI, per germline. RNA was isolated and reverse transcribed to cDNA, the sequencing template. Measured with immunoSEQ multiplex PCR; TCRdb has only the in-frame clones, and not every one. The sample yields 100,000 to 150,000 clones, 49% seen once. This sample comprised CD8+ T cells sorted from blood, obtained at week 0. The origin of this receptor is a human donor with alopecia areata. This sequence joins TRBV2 and TRBJ1-2; no clear D. CDR3: CASKRASYGYTF. The CDR3, as DNA: TGTGCCAGCAAAAGGGCCAGCTATGGCTACACCTTC.